The 17 T cell receptor beta chains below come from one sample, sequenced in a study of human T cells and chemical hapten exposure. TCRdb ran MiXCR on the RACE reads and lists one entry per CDR3 protein. Here the sample spans some 190,000 distinct CDR3 sequences, about 22% being singletons. Time point denoted: patch test 1, 2 weeks after DPC sensitization. Treatment defined: therapeutic diphenylcyclopropenone sensitization with weekly scalp DPC. This material consisted of whole blood, taken in connection with sensitization to the hapten diphenylcyclopropenone (DPC). The receptors come from a woman in her forties or fifties with alopecia areata. Some clones in this sample may be carry-over from other donors' samples.

This clonotype was picked up a small number of times. V gene TRBV9 combines with J gene TRBJ2-5; no clear D gene. Deletions cut 0 bases from V and 1 base from J, with 7 bases between. The CDR3 has 14 amino acids. Germline V lookup: CDR1 SGDLS, CDR2 YYNGEE. The CDR3 loop is CASSVGISQETQYF. DNA of the CDR3: TGTGCCAGCAGCGTAGGGATCAGCCAAGAGACCCAGTACTTC. Looking up the rest from reference TRBV9 and TRBJ2-5 gives the full variable domain: DSGVTQTPKHLITATGQRVTLRCSPRSGDLSVYWYQQSLDQGLQFLIQYYNGEERAKGNILERFSAQQFPDLHSELNLSSLELGDSALYFCASSVGISQETQYFGPGTRLLVL.

This clonotype was counted many times. V gene TRBV29-1 combines with J gene TRBJ1-1; 7 bases line up with TRBD1. Trimming cost V 5 bases and J 2 bases; bases outside gene matches: 11. From germline, CDR1 is SQVTM and CDR2 ANQGSEA. The CDR3 is made up of 15 amino acids. DNA for the CDR3: TGCAGCGTTCCAAGACAGGGTTCGCCAAACACTGAAGCTTTCTTT. It translates to CSVPRQGSPNTEAFF.

This clonotype occurred many times. The gene calls are TRBV11-2 and TRBJ2-3; a possible D gene is TRBD1 (6 bases). Between the trimmed V and J ends, which lost 1 base and 4 bases, there was a span of 6 bases. CDR1 is SGHAT, CDR2 FQNNGV, per germline. There are 13 residues in the CDR3. The CDR3 DNA reads TGTGCCAGCAGCTTAGCAGGGGCAGATACGCAGTATTTT. This translates into CASSLAGADTQYF.

The gene calls are TRBV20-1 and TRBJ2-3; 7 bases align to TRBD2. Germline CDR1 DFQATT, CDR2 SNEGSKA (reference sequence). CDR3 length equals 13 residues. After removal of 4 bases from V and 6 bases from J, the junction contained 7 bases not matched to a gene. The CDR3 is CSATYKRDDTQYF. In DNA form, the CDR3 reads TGCAGTGCTACTTACAAGCGGGATGATACGCAGTATTTT.

This clonotype was seen a handful of times. The chain uses TRBV20-1 and TRBJ2-3; 9 bases agree with TRBD1. V lost 2 bases to trimming and J lost 5 bases; unmatched junction nucleotides: 2. CDR3 length: 13 amino acids. Per the germline V gene, CDR1 is DFQATT and CDR2 is SNEGSKA (reference sequence). This CDR3 is CSARTGQGDTQYF. For the CDR3, the DNA is TGCAGTGCTAGAACGGGACAGGGAGATACGCAGTATTTT.

The chain links TRBV5-1 to TRBJ2-1; D not certain. The CDR3 length is 14 residues. Germline V CDR1 and CDR2: SGHRS, YFSETQ. The ends were cut back, 0 bases at V and 6 bases at J, with 10 bases in the middle. The CDR3 DNA reads as TGCGCCAGCAGCTTGGGACCGAGTTTCAATGAGCAGTTCTTC. Its translation: CASSLGPSFNEQFF.

J is TRBJ2-3 and V is TRBV29-1; TRBD2 matches at 7 bases. The CDR3 loop spans 13 amino acids. J gave up 2 bases and V 4 bases, and 3 bases lay outside the gene matches. Germline CDR1 is SQVTM and CDR2 is ANQGSEA. CDR3 loop: CSVGEGSTDTQYF. The DNA of the CDR3 is TGCAGCGTTGGGGAGGGGTCCACAGATACGCAGTATTTT.

This clonotype was counted only a few times. The chain combines TRBV7-3 with TRBJ2-2, with D perhaps TRBD2 (5 bases). The CDR3 consists of 17 residues. CDR1 and CDR2 (germline): SGHTA, FQGTGA. V was trimmed by 6 bases and J by 1 base, leaving 18 bases between them. CDR3 DNA: TGTGCCAGCAGTGGGTCGGGCGGCGGGTGGAACACCGGGGAGCTGTTTTTT. This codes for CASSGSGGGWNTGELFF.

The V and J genes are TRBV7-6 and TRBJ1-1; D is unclear. Per germline, CDR1 SGHVS and CDR2 FNYEAQ. Between the trimmed V and J ends, which lost 2 bases and 0 bases, there was a span of 16 bases. This CDR3 has 17 residues. This CDR3 is CASSLFGWSRVNTEAFF. CDR3 nucleotide sequence: TGTGCCAGCAGCTTATTTGGTTGGAGTCGGGTGAACACTGAAGCTTTCTTT.

This clonotype was detected a few times. The CDR3 bases are TGTGCCAGCAGCGAGGTCCCGGGACGGACCTATGGCTACACCTTC. Translation gives CASSEVPGRTYGYTF. This chain uses TRBV2 with TRBJ1-2; TRBD1 might be the D (5 bases). V was pared by 6 bases and J by 4 bases, with 18 bases between. There are 15 residues in the CDR3. The germline V gene has CDR1 SNHLY and CDR2 FYNNEI.

The table lists this clonotype with a few counts. The V call is TRBV12-3 or TRBV12-4, the J call TRBJ2-5; D is unclear. V lost 2 bases and J 4 bases, leaving 11 bases between the germline ends. The CDR3 loop spans 14 amino acids. CDR3 DNA: TGTGCCAGCAGTTTACAGGTGATCGGAGAGACCCAGTACTTC. Translated, it gives CASSLQVIGETQYF.

This clonotype was seen a handful of times. V gene TRBV7-2 combines with J gene TRBJ1-2, with a weak D call TRBD1 (5 bases). Germline-derived CDR1 and CDR2 are SGHTA and FQGNSA. With 5 bases removed from V and 4 bases from J, the gap between germline ends came to 14 bases. The CDR3 totals 14 residues. The chain's CDR3 is CASSLDSLLYGYTF. Written as DNA, the CDR3 is TGTGCCAGCAGCCTCGACAGCCTTCTCTATGGCTACACCTTC.

This chain uses TRBV24-1 with TRBJ1-1; D remains ambiguous. The CDR3 length is 12 residues. Trimming removed 4 bases at V and 3 bases at J, with 5 bases between. Germline CDR1 KGHDR, CDR2 SFDVKD. As DNA, the CDR3 is TGTGCCACCAGTGACCCCGACACTGAAGCTTTCTTT. This encodes CATSDPDTEAFF.

This chain joins TRBV29-1 and TRBJ1-1; 7 nucleotides align to TRBD1. Germline values: CDR1 SQVTM, CDR2 ANQGSEA. V lost 5 bases, J lost 6 bases, and 6 bases stayed unmatched. This CDR3 has 12 residues. The CDR3 DNA sequence: TGCAGCGTTACAGGGGATCGGCCTGAAGCTTTCTTT. Translating gives CSVTGDRPEAFF. The variable domain in full, with the rest retrieved from reference TRBV29-1 and TRBJ1-1, is SAVISQKPSRDICQRGTSLTIQCQVDSQVTMMFWYRQQPGQSLTLIATANQGSEATYESGFVIDKFPISRPNLTFSTLTVSNMSPEDSSIYLCSVTGDRPEAFFGQGTRLTVV.

This chain uses TRBV20-1 with TRBJ2-7; TRBD2 matches 10 bases. J was trimmed by 3 bases and V by 8 bases; bases with no gene match: 19. The CDR3 is made up of 17 amino acids. The germline gives CDR1 DFQATT, CDR2 SNEGSKA (reference sequence). CDR3 sequence: CSPSGWTSGKFSYEQYF. CDR3 coding DNA: TGCAGTCCCTCGGGGTGGACTAGCGGCAAATTTAGCTACGAGCAGTACTTC.

V gene TRBV7-2 combines with J gene TRBJ2-1; 7 bases align to TRBD2. J lost 6 bases, V lost 5 bases, and 7 bases had no gene match. Germline-derived CDR1 and CDR2 are SGHTA and FQGNSA. The CDR3 totals 14 residues. The CDR3: CASSPQTSSNEQFF. CDR3 nucleotide sequence: TGTGCCAGCAGCCCCCAGACTAGCTCCAATGAGCAGTTCTTC.

The CDR3 is CASREAGVAPAGELFF. The CDR3 DNA is TGTGCCAGCCGTGAGGCAGGAGTTGCCCCCGCCGGGGAGCTGTTTTTT. The gene calls are TRBV7-9 and TRBJ2-2; no firm D call. The CDR3 is 16 residues long. V was cut by 8 bases and J by 6 bases, with 22 bases left in between. The germline V gene has CDR1 SEHNR and CDR2 FQNEAQ (reference sequence).